This TCR beta chain was observed in a study of T cells in tumors after PD-1 blockade. Germline lookup yields CDR1 SGDLS and CDR2 YYNGEE. The CDR3 extends over 15 amino acids. V dropped 1 base and J dropped 5; count of bases not matched to a gene: 7. The table came from immunoSEQ multiplex PCR; TCRdb's copy has only in-frame clones and leaves some out. Here the sample spans 50,000 or so clones, more than 75% being singletons. The specimen comprised PBMCs, sampled before anti-PD-1 treatment. The TCR originated in a human donor with basal cell carcinoma. The chain combines TRBV9 with TRBJ2-5, with 8 bases lining up with TRBD1. CDR3 DNA: TGTGCCAGCAGCGTATCAGGGGGCCTCGGGGAGACCCAGTACTTC. This codes for CASSVSGGLGETQYF.